This T cell receptor (beta chain) was obtained from a study of T cells in Graves' hyperthyroidism and ophthalmopathy. With respect to this clonotype: Its antigen remains unknown.

The investigators amplified TCR beta CDR3 regions from RNA transcripts. The primer set for the first-round RT-PCR of the TCR CDR3 was HTBI. One entry per CDR3 protein, called by TCRdb with MiXCR from the multiplex PCR reads. The sample has about 500,000 distinct CDR3 sequences; around 16% are singletons. CDR1 and CDR2 (germline): MNHNS, SASEGT. Trimming cost V 5 bases and J 0 bases, with 8 bases left between them. The CDR3 covers 15 residues. Thyroid ultrasound, orbital computed tomography, clinical symptoms, and serum thyroxine and TRAb underpinned diagnoses. General study results and limits: Researchers found most expanded thyroid clonotypes above 0.001 in blood as well. Ophthalmopathy and stable hyperthyroidism were separated by a 13 V-J model.

The chain employs TRBV6-1 and TRBJ2-6; no firm D call. The TCR was taken from a woman aged 25 to 39 with Graves' ophthalmopathy. The sample comprised blood. The DNA for the CDR3 is TGTGCCAGCAGTTGGAGCCTCTCTGGGGCCAACGTCCTGACTTTC. Translating gives CASSWSLSGANVLTF.